Sequencing of this T cell receptor (beta chain) was carried out in a study of T cell responses to AZD1222 COVID-19 vaccine. Study-wide background: Researchers grouped second doses given at about 4 or about 12 weeks into one pool. Overall study results and limits: In a largely white British group with more females than males, clonal diversity was possibly underestimated. The CD4 TCRs associated with vaccination extended across spike and predominated at 160-218 and 743-854.

With regard to this clone: Its matching antigen is unknown.

The germline CDR1 and CDR2 sequences are MNHNS and SASEGT. V was pared by 3 bases and J by 5 bases, with 20 bases between. The CDR3 length is 16 residues. TCRdb's table, derived via immunoSEQ multiplex PCR, lists solely in-frame clones and lacks some. Here the sample spans about 55,000 clones, approximately 90% being singletons. The sequences come from peripheral blood, collected on day 0 of AZD1222 vaccination. The chain is built from TRBV6-1 and TRBJ2-7; D is uncertain. This receptor was obtained from an adult in good health. CDR3 in DNA: TGTGCCAGCAGTGACCCCCTAAATAAGGCTAGGGACGAGCAGTACTTC. It translates to CASSDPLNKARDEQYF.